This T cell receptor (beta chain) was identified in a study of response to subunit inactivated influenza vaccine. Study-wide points: Each seasonal influenza vaccination, the authors suggested, recruits few new T cells.

CDR3 length equals 14 residues. The V gene's germline CDR1 is GTSNPN and CDR2 SVGIG (reference sequence). Germline trimming cut 3 bases from V and 4 bases from J; bases unmatched to any gene: 5. Points on this clonotype: Its antigen is unidentified.

TCRdb re-called the RT-PCR reads through MiXCR, storing one row per CDR3 protein. The sample contains about 500,000 distinct CDR3 sequences, more than 15% of which appear only once. The sequence was collected from a man aged 50-75 years who received an inactivated influenza vaccine. The material sequenced was CD4+ T cells sorted from PBMCs, taken roughly 24 months after vaccination. The V call is TRBV30, the J call TRBJ2-2; 7 bases line up with TRBD2. DNA for the CDR3: TGTGCCTGGAGATCTAGCGGAACCACCGGGGAGCTGTTTTTT. It codes for CAWRSSGTTGELFF.